Reported below is one T cell receptor (beta chain). Its antigen remains unidentified. No clone much larger than this one lies a single base away; base qualities are absent. CDR1 SQVTM and CDR2 ANQGSEA were looked up in the germline V gene. The CDR3 numbers 17 residues from cysteine through phenylalanine. Only the CDR3 part of the read is kept: 51 bases, read in frame from the first base. V is trimmed back by 6 bases and J by 3 bases, and the junction contains 12 bases that no gene match accounts for. The time point label here, explained by the study, means: blood sample drawn before combined kidney and bone marrow transplant. Unstimulated Tregs (CD4+CD25+CD127-), CD4+ non-Tregs (CD4+CD25-), CD4 and CD8 cells were FACS-sorted from thawed PBMCs. The patients were a few recipients of combined kidney and bone marrow transplants from the ITN036ST trial, and samples were available only from these trial subjects. Healthy control blood was processed to PBMCs by Ficoll density gradient and cryopreserved, and patient PBMCs were collected before and after transplant.

This entry is derived from a study of Tregs in tolerant kidney transplant recipients (dated 2019 in TCRdb). Regarding the research as a whole: Related donors were used in the transplants with nonmyeloablative bone marrow transplantation, and mixed chimerism was transient in the human trials. The study used TCRbeta sequencing to identify donor-specific regulatory T cells before combined kidney and bone marrow transplantation, then tracked those cells after transplant.

On the study overall, not on this receptor specifically: For some patients, the PCR primers changed as time went on, which meant samples from those patients could not be compared with one another at the nucleotide level. Expanding Tregs with activated donor B cells appeared to identify the most biologically relevant and donor-specific TCRbeta repertoire. In tolerant patients, the expansion of donor-specific Tregs was greater than global Treg expansion, suggesting that the expansion was antigen-driven rather than nonspecific. Biological reproducibility was not directly assessed, although technical replication error appeared to be minimal. Because only a small number of patients were included, the study had limitations, and the results will need to be validated in larger populations as well as under other immunosuppression protocols.

Genomic DNA was extracted from sorted cells with the QIAGEN DNeasy Blood and Tissue Kit for TCRbeta CDR3 sequencing. High-throughput TCRbeta CDR3 sequencing, including PCR amplification with bias correction and internal controls, was performed commercially through immunoSEQ. On the authors' methods: Unique productive TCRbeta sequences were defined by CDR3 nucleotide sequence where primers matched, and otherwise by CDR3 amino acid sequence together with Vbeta and Jbeta genes. Sorting error was corrected by removing sequences shared between sorted populations at a frequency ratio of 2:1 or less, and the remaining shared sequences were assigned to the higher population. A sequence was defined as donor-reactive if the sequence was expanded at least 5-fold in CFSE-low cells compared with unstimulated cells and had a frequency of at least 0.01% in CFSE-low cells. Repertoire divergence was quantified by Jensen-Shannon divergence calculated from the top 100 TCRbeta sequences ranked by frequency. When a sample had multiple sequencing runs, each run was corrected for sorting error separately and the runs were then pooled. The table comes from immuneACCESS by way of TCRdb, which keeps in-frame sequences with V and J called. Part of the clones is missing from these tables; in studies checked, under half for an unresolved V gene and the rest for unknown reasons. V and J calls and clone size come straight from that table; D and trimming were deduced from the DNA. In all, the sample holds around 70,000 clones, and over 85% of those were seen once. The ten largest clones capture over 9.5% of the sample.

In this chain, TRBV29-1 is recombined with TRBJ2-2; 11 bases in the junction line up with TRBD2. The receptor was derived from a human donor who received a combined kidney and bone marrow transplant. The material sequenced was CD8+ T cells from blood, taken before the transplant. The DNA reads TGCAGCGTCCGAGGGTTTAGCGGGAGGGCCCACACCGGGGAGCTGTTTTTT. This is translated as CSVRGFSGRAHTGELFF.